The present entry profiles one T cell receptor (beta chain) with its context. TCRdb used MiXCR to reprocess the 5' RACE reads, holding one entry per CDR3 protein. The sample carries some 390,000 distinct CDR3 sequences, 18% recorded once. This record belongs to a study of T cells after yellow fever vaccination. The CDR3 extends over 13 amino acids. Germline lookup yields CDR1 DFQATT and CDR2 SNEGSKA (reference sequence). With 0 bases removed from V and 7 bases from J, the gap between germline ends came to 12 bases. The sequence was collected from a man between 18 and 35 years old who received the YFV17D yellow fever vaccine. The rearrangement uses TRBV20-1 and TRBJ1-1; D ambiguous. The material sequenced was PBMCs, taken before the yellow fever booster vaccination. This CDR3 reads CSAREIRTVEAFF. CDR3 in DNA: TGCAGTGCTAGAGAAATCCGGACGGTTGAAGCTTTCTTT.